Listed below are T cell receptor beta chains from one sample, sequenced in a study of cytomegalovirus exposure and HLA in healthy donors. Sequencing was performed with immunoSEQ multiplex PCR; in TCRdb, only in-frame clones are kept and a portion is missing. The profile covers under 200,000 clones, with more than 65% appearing a single time and 4.5% to 7.5% taken by the ten largest. Material: PBMCs. The receptors stem from a woman aged 25-40 years in good health and CMV-seropositive. Each CDR3 is given with its conserved first and last residue. Fields, in order: D gene, J gene, V gene, clone size, CDR3 DNA, CDR3 protein. The D gene is left open where the match is weak. For some rows the clone size is stated as once, few or many, or as a class when expanded; others skip it.

>-|TRBJ1-4|TRBV5-5|-
TGTGCCAGCAGCACGGGATCTACAACTAATGAAAAACTGTTTTTT
CASSTGSTTNEKLFF
>-|TRBJ1-2|TRBV14|once
TGTGCCAGCAGCCAAGGGACAGTCTATGGCTACACCTTC
CASSQGTVYGYTF
>-|TRBJ1-5|TRBV2|-
TGTGCCAGCCTGCTCGGAGGGGTTCAGCCCCAGCATTTT
CASLLGGVQPQHF
>TRBD1|TRBJ1-4|TRBV9|-
TGTGCCAGCAGCGTTACGACAGGGAGGTTTGAAAAACTGTTTTTT
CASSVTTGRFEKLFF
>TRBD1|TRBJ1-4|TRBV4-3|-
TGCGCCAGCAGCCAAGGCTCGGGACAGCAAGAAAAACTGTTTTTT
CASSQGSGQQEKLFF
>-|TRBJ2-7|TRBV21-1|few
TGTGCCAGCAGCACCAACTACGAGCAGTACTTC
CASSTNYEQYF
>-|TRBJ2-5|TRBV18|-
TGTGCCAGCTCACCAGGGATTAGCGGAGAGACCCAGTACTTC
CASSPGISGETQYF
>TRBD1|TRBJ1-1|TRBV29-1|-
TGCAGCGTTGACCTCGGGACAGGGGGCCCGAACACTGAAGCTTTCTTT
CSVDLGTGGPNTEAFF
>TRBD2|TRBJ2-3|TRBV4-1|-
TGCGCCAGCAGCCAAGGAGCGGGGAGGACAAATACGCAGTATTTT
CASSQGAGRTNTQYF
>-|TRBJ1-4|TRBV28|-
TGTGCCAGCAGCCCCGACAGGTCCTCTGAAAAACTGTTTTTT
CASSPDRSSEKLFF
>TRBD2|TRBJ2-2|TRBV4-2|-
TGTGCCAGCAGCCACGCGGGGGGGAACACCGGGGAGCTGTTTTTT
CASSHAGGNTGELFF
>TRBD2|TRBJ2-3|TRBV18|-
TGTGCCAGCTCACCATTGCAGGGACTAAGCACAGATACGCAGTATTTT
CASSPLQGLSTDTQYF
>TRBD1|TRBJ1-1|TRBV18|once
TGTGCCAGCTCACTAGGGACAGGTGGCATGAACACTGAAGCTTTCTTT
CASSLGTGGMNTEAFF
>-|TRBJ2-7|TRBV5-1|-
TGCGCCAGCAGCTTCGCAGGGCGATCCGCCTACGAGCAGTACTTC
CASSFAGRSAYEQYF
>TRBD2|TRBJ2-1|TRBV10-3|-
TGTGCCATCGGGGAGGGACTAGCGTCACCTGAGCAGTTCTTC
CAIGEGLASPEQFF
>-|TRBJ2-7|TRBV11-2|-
TGTGCCAGCAGCCCTTCGTTTGTGGCAGGGGAGCAGTACTTC
CASSPSFVAGEQYF
>TRBD1|TRBJ1-5|TRBV18|-
TGTGCCAGCTCACCGGGACAGAATAATCAGCCCCAGCATTTT
CASSPGQNNQPQHF
>-|TRBJ1-3|TRBV13|-
TGTGCCAGCAGCTTAATCATCTCTGGAAACACCATATATTTT
CASSLIISGNTIYF
>-|TRBJ2-7|TRBV2|-
TGTGCCAGCTCGTGGACAGTCTCCTACGAGCAGTACTTC
CASSWTVSYEQYF
>TRBD1|TRBJ2-5|TRBV27|-
TGTGCCAGCAAGGTATCCAGGGGGTACCAAGAGACCCAGTACTTC
CASKVSRGYQETQYF
>TRBD2|TRBJ2-3|TRBV2|-
TGTGCCAGCAGTGAACTGACTAGCGGGGGGGAAGTCACAGATACGCAGTATTTT
CASSELTSGGEVTDTQYF
>TRBD1|TRBJ2-7|TRBV6-5|-
TGTGCCAGCAGTTCCTCCGGGACAGACTACGAGCAGTACTTC
CASSSSGTDYEQYF
>TRBD2|TRBJ2-1|TRBV7-7|-
TGTGCTAGCAGCGCAGGACTAGGCAACAATGAGCAGTTCTTC
CASSAGLGNNEQFF
>-|TRBJ1-6|TRBV4-3|-
TGCGCCAGCAGCCAAGATCAGGGGAGAGCGTCACCCCTCCACTTT
CASSQDQGRASPLHF
>-|TRBJ2-7|TRBV10-1|-
TGCGCCAGCAGTGAGTCGACACCCTCCTACGAGCAGTACTTC
CASSESTPSYEQYF
>-|TRBJ2-7|TRBV5-6|few
TGTGCCAGCAGCTTGGTGGTCAGGGCGGACTACGAGCAGTACTTC
CASSLVVRADYEQYF
>TRBD2|TRBJ2-1|TRBV7-9|-
TGTGCCAGCAGCTCGGGACTAGCGGATGAGCAGTTCTTC
CASSSGLADEQFF
>TRBD1|TRBJ2-3|TRBV7-9|-
TGTGCCAGCAGCTTAGGTGCAGGGGGCTCGACAGATACGCAGTATTTT
CASSLGAGGSTDTQYF
>-|TRBJ2-2|TRBV6-5|-
TGTGCCAGCAGCGGGGTAACCGGGGAGCTGTTTTTT
CASSGVTGELFF
>TRBD2|TRBJ2-4|TRBV27|-
TGTGCCAGCAGTCCGCGGGGGGGCCTGGGGATAGGCATTCAGTACTTC
CASSPRGGLGIGIQYF
>TRBD2|TRBJ2-3|TRBV5-1|once
TGCGCCAGCAGCTTGCGGCGGGAGAGATGGGATACGCAGTATTTT
CASSLRRERWDTQYF
>TRBD2|TRBJ2-7|TRBV29-1|-
TGCAGCGTTGTACCCTCCGACTCTAGCGGCTACGAGCAGTACTTC
CSVVPSDSSGYEQYF
>-|TRBJ2-7|TRBV7-9|few
TGTTCCAGCAGCGCGAGACAGAATCCTTACGAGCAGTACTTC
CSSSARQNPYEQYF
>-|TRBJ1-5|TRBV28|-
TGTGCCAGCAGTTCCCGGCAGGGGAACGGCAATCAGCCCCAGCATTTT
CASSSRQGNGNQPQHF
>TRBD1|TRBJ1-2|TRBV6-1|-
TGTGCCAGCAGTGAGGACAGGTTCTATGGCTACACCTTC
CASSEDRFYGYTF
>TRBD1|TRBJ1-4|TRBV6-1|-
TGTGCCAGCAGGAGAGGGACAGGGAATGAAAAACTGTTTTTT
CASRRGTGNEKLFF
>-|TRBJ2-1|TRBV5-1|-
TGCGCCAGCAGCTTCGGGGAGGATGAGCAGTTCTTC
CASSFGEDEQFF
>-|TRBJ2-7|TRBV6-5|once
TGTGCCAGCAGTTTGGGCGACAACCTCTACGAGCAGTACTTC
CASSLGDNLYEQYF
>-|TRBJ1-1|TRBV6-1|-
TGTGCCAGCAGTGAAAAAGGTGGGGGGACTGAAGCTTTCTTT
CASSEKGGGTEAFF
>TRBD1|TRBJ1-2|TRBV27|-
TGTGCCAGCAGTTCGGGGACAGGGGCGGGCGGCTACACCTTC
CASSSGTGAGGYTF
>-|TRBJ2-7|TRBV2|-
TGTGCCAGCAGTGAATACCGGCGGAACTCCTACGAGCAGTACTTC
CASSEYRRNSYEQYF
>-|TRBJ2-3|TRBV6-1|-
TGTGCCAGCAGCTTCTACCTCACAGATACGCAGTATTTT
CASSFYLTDTQYF
>-|TRBJ1-5|TRBV13|-
TGTGCCAGCAGTCAACGACAGCTCTATAATCAGCCCCAGCATTTT
CASSQRQLYNQPQHF
>TRBD1|TRBJ2-1|TRBV7-9|-
TGTGCCAGCAGCCCGCCCGACAGGGTTGGAAATGAGCAGTTCTTC
CASSPPDRVGNEQFF
>TRBD2|TRBJ2-4|TRBV18|-
TGTGCCAGCTCACCAACTACCGGGACTAGTATCTACTTC
CASSPTTGTSIYF
>-|TRBJ2-1|TRBV27|-
TGTGCCAGCACCACCCTCAGGGTCGGCAATGAGCAGTTCTTC
CASTTLRVGNEQFF
>-|TRBJ2-7|TRBV11-2|-
TGTGCCAGCAGCCTAGACGGTGCTTCCTACGAGCAGTACTTC
CASSLDGASYEQYF
>-|TRBJ1-5|TRBV25-1|-
TGTGCCAGCAGTGACAAAACCGGGGGGCCCAATCAGCCCCAGCATTTT
CASSDKTGGPNQPQHF
>TRBD1|TRBJ2-7|TRBV13|-
TGTGCCAGCAGAAGACAGGGAACGGGCGAGCAGTACTTC
CASRRQGTGEQYF
>TRBD1|TRBJ1-2|TRBV6-4|once
TGTACCAGCAGTGACCAAGACAGGGCGTACACCTTC
CTSSDQDRAYTF
>-|TRBJ2-4|TRBV5-4|-
TGTGCCAGCAGTTATCGAGTGGCAGGGGCCAAAAACATTCAGTACTTC
CASSYRVAGAKNIQYF
>-|TRBJ2-1|TRBV5-6|-
TGTGCCAGCAGCTTGGCAGCCCTGGGCCATGAGCAGTTCTTC
CASSLAALGHEQFF
>-|TRBJ2-5|TRBV7-8|-
TGTGCCAGCAGCTTAGCGGCAGGGGGGATCCAAGAGACCCAGTACTTC
CASSLAAGGIQETQYF
>TRBD1|TRBJ1-2|TRBV28|-
TGTGCCAGGTTAACAGGGGAAGGCTACACCTTC
CARLTGEGYTF
>-|TRBJ1-2|TRBV19|-
TGTGCCAGTAGTAACCCGGCCTCGGGCCTCGGGGGGTCTAACTATGGCTACACCTTC
CASSNPASGLGGSNYGYTF
>-|TRBJ2-1|TRBV14|-
TGTGCCAGCAGCCAATCCTTAAGAGCCCAGCAGTTCTTC
CASSQSLRAQQFF